This T cell receptor (beta chain) was identified in a study of blood T cell repertoires in COVID-19. Clones were read by immunoSEQ multiplex PCR, and TCRdb kept only the in-frame ones, dropping some. The repertoire consists of under 70,000 clones, with roughly 84% occurring once and the leading ten covering 11%. This clone was found a few times. Germline CDR1 SGHTS, CDR2 YDEGEE. This CDR3 has 17 amino acids. The junction had 13 bases not matched to a gene; V was cut back by 4 bases and J by 3 bases. The chain carries TRBV5-8 and TRBJ1-3, with 7 bases matching TRBD1. What was sequenced was peripheral blood. This receptor was identified in a woman younger than 30 with acute or convalescent COVID-19. The chain's CDR3 is CASSKTFDRAFGNTIYF. The CDR3 DNA sequence: TGTGCCAGCAGCAAAACATTTGACAGGGCCTTTGGAAACACCATATATTTT.